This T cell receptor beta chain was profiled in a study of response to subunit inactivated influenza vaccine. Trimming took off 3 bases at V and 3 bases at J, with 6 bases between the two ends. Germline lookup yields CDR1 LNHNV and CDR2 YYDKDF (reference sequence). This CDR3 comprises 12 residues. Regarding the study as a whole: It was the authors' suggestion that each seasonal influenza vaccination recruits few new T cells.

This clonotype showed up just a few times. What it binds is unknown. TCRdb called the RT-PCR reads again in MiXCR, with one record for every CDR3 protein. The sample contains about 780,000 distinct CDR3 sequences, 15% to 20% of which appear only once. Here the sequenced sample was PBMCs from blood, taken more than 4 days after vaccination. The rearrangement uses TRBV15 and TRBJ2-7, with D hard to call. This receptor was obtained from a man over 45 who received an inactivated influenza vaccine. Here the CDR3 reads CATSRPGYEQYF. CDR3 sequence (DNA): TGTGCCACCAGCAGGCCGGGCTACGAGCAGTACTTC.